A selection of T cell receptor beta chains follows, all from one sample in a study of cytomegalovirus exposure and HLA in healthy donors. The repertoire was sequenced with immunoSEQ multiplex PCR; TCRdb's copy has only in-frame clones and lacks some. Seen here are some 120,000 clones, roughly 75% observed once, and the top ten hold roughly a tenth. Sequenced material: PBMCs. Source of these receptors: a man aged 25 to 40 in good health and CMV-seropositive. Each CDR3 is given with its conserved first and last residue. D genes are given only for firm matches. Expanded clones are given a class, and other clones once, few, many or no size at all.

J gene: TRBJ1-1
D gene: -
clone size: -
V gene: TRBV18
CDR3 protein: CASSPLEEGVAEAFF
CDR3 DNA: TGTGCCAGCTCACCACTTGAGGAGGGAGTTGCTGAAGCTTTCTTT

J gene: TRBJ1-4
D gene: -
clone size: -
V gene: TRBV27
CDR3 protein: CASSLSSRHRRLFF
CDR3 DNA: TGTGCCAGCAGTTTATCTTCCAGGCATCGGCGACTGTTTTTT

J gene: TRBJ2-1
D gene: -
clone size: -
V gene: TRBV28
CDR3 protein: CASSLEGNEQFF
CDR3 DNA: TGTGCCAGCAGTTTGGAGGGTAATGAGCAGTTCTTC

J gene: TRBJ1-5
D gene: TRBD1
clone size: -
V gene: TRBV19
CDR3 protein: CASSINRGSGNQPQHF
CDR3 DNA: TGTGCCAGTAGTATCAACAGGGGGTCAGGCAATCAGCCCCAGCATTTT

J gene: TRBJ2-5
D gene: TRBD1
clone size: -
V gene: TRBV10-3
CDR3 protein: CAISELGTGSETQYF
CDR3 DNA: TGTGCCATCAGTGAGCTAGGGACAGGGAGCGAGACCCAGTACTTC

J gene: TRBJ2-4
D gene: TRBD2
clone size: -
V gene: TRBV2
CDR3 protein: CASSLTGLAARDIQYF
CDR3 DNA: TGTGCCAGCAGCCTCACCGGACTAGCGGCCAGGGACATTCAGTACTTC

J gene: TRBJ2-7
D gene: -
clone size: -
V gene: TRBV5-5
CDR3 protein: CASNKTPSYEQYF
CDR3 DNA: TGTGCCAGCAACAAGACACCCTCCTACGAGCAGTACTTC

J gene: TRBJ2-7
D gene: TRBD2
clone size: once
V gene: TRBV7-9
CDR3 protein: CASRRMAGVHEQYF
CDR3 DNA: TGTGCCAGCAGACGAATGGCGGGGGTCCACGAGCAGTACTTC

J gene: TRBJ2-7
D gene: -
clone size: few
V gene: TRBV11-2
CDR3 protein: CASSFRDFYEQYF
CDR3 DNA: TGTGCCAGCAGCTTCCGGGACTTCTACGAGCAGTACTTC

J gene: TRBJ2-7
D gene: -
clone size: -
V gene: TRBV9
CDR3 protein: CASSVAAGTYEQYF
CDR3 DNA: TGTGCCAGCAGCGTAGCGGCAGGGACCTACGAGCAGTACTTC

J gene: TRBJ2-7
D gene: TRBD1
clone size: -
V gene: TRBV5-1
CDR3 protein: CASSLEATGAIYEQYF
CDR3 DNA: TGCGCCAGCAGCTTGGAAGCGACAGGGGCGATCTACGAGCAGTACTTC

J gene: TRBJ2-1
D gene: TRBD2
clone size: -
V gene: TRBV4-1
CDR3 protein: CASSQAPLAGGPREQFF
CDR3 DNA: TGCGCCAGCAGCCAAGCCCCTCTAGCGGGAGGGCCCCGTGAGCAGTTCTTC

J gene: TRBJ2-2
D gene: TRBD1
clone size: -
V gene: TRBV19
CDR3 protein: CASTGTGGWTGELFF
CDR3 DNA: TGTGCCAGTACCGGGACAGGGGGATGGACCGGGGAGCTGTTTTTT

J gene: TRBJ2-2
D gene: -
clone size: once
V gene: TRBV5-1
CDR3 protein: CASRPRVTENTGELFF
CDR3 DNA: TGCGCCAGCAGACCTCGGGTGACAGAGAACACCGGGGAGCTGTTTTTT

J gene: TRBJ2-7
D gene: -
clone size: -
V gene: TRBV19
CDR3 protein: CASRSALGGYEQYF
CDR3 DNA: TGTGCCAGTAGAAGCGCATTGGGGGGCTACGAGCAGTACTTC

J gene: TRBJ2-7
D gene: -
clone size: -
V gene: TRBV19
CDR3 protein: CASSIRRDYEQYF
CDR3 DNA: TGTGCCAGTAGTATTAGGCGGGACTACGAGCAGTACTTC

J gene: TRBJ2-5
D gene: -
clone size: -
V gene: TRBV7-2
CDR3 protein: CASSLAGRGQETQYF
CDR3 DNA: TGTGCCAGCAGCTTAGCCGGCAGGGGTCAAGAGACCCAGTACTTC

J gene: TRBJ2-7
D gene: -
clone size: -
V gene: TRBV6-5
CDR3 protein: CASSLRSGGRYEQYF
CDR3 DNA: TGTGCCAGCAGTCTGAGGTCAGGGGGGAGGTACGAGCAGTACTTC

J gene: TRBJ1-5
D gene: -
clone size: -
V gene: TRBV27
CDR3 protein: CASSPRGGVNQPQHF
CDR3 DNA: TGTGCCAGCAGTCCACGGGGCGGGGTAAATCAGCCCCAGCATTTT

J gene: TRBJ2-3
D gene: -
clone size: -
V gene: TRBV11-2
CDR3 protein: CASSLDRSTDTQYF
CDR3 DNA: TGTGCCAGCAGCTTAGATCGTTCGACAGATACGCAGTATTTT

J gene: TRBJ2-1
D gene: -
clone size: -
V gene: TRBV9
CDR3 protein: CASSERGSSYNEQFF
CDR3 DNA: TGTGCCAGCAGCGAGAGGGGGAGCTCCTACAATGAGCAGTTCTTC

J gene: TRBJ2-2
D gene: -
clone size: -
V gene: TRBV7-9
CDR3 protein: CASSLVNGLTGELFF
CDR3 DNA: TGTGCCAGCAGCTTAGTGAATGGGCTTACCGGGGAGCTGTTTTTT

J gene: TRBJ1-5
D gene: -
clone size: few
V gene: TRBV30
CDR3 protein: CAWSGGSRDSGNQPQHF
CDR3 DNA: TGTGCCTGGAGTGGGGGATCTAGAGACTCGGGGAATCAGCCCCAGCATTTT

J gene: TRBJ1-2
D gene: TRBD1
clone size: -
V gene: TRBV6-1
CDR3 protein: CASPEGDRDYGYTF
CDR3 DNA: TGTGCCAGCCCCGAAGGGGACAGGGACTATGGCTACACCTTC

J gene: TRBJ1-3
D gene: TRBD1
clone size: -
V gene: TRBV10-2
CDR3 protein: CASSEPGGLNTIYF
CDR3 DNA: TGCGCCAGCAGTGAGCCAGGGGGATTAAACACCATATATTTT

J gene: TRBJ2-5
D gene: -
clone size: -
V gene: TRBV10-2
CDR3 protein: CASTDRETQYF
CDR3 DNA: TGCGCCAGCACCGACAGAGAGACCCAGTACTTC

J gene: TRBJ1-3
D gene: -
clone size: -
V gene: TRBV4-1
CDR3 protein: CASSQDLGGRNTIYF
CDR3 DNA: TGCGCCAGCAGCCAAGATTTGGGGGGACGAAACACCATATATTTT

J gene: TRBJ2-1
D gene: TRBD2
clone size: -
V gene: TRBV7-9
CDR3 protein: CASRNSGRAGNEQFF
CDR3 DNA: TGTGCCAGCAGAAACAGCGGGAGGGCCGGGAATGAGCAGTTCTTC

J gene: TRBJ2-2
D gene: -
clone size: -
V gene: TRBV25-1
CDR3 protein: CASSELTGELFF
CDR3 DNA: TGTGCCAGCAGTGAACTCACCGGGGAGCTGTTTTTT

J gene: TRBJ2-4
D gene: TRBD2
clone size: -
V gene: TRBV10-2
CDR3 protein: CASRVAGAGIQYF
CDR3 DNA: TGCGCCAGCAGGGTAGCGGGAGCAGGCATTCAGTACTTC

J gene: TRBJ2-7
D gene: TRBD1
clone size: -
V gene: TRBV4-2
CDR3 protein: CASSQIPGTGNYEQYF
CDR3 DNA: TGTGCCAGCAGCCAGATACCCGGGACAGGGAACTACGAGCAGTACTTC

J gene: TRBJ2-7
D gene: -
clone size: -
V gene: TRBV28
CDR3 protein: CASSLMVGLEGNEQYF
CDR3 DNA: TGTGCCAGCAGTTTAATGGTGGGCCTGGAGGGGAACGAGCAGTACTTC

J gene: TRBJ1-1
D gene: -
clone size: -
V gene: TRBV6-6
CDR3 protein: CASSHRATEAFF
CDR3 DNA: TGTGCCAGCAGTCACAGGGCCACTGAAGCTTTCTTT

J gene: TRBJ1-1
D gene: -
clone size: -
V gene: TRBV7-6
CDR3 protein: CASRPGGNTEAFF
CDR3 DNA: TGTGCCAGCCGACCCGGAGGGAACACTGAAGCTTTCTTT

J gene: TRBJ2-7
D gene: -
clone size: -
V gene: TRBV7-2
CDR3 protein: CASSLTVPGEQYF
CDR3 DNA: TGTGCCAGCAGCTTAACTGTGCCCGGCGAGCAGTACTTC

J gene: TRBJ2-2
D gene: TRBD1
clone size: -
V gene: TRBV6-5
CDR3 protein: CASSQGQANTGELFF
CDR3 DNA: TGTGCCAGCAGCCAAGGACAGGCGAACACCGGGGAGCTGTTTTTT

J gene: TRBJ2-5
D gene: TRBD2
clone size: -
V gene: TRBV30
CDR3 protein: CAWSVSSGRQTQYF
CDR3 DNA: TGTGCCTGGAGTGTATCTAGCGGGCGGCAGACCCAGTACTTC

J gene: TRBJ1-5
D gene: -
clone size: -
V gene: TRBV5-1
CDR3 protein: CASSTGTDDQPQHF
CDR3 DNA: TGCGCCAGCAGCACAGGGACCGACGATCAGCCCCAGCATTTT

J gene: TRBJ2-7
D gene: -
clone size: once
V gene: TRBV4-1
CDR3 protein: CASSHPEGASYEQYF
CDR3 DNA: TGCGCCAGCAGCCATCCCGAAGGGGCCTCCTACGAGCAGTACTTC

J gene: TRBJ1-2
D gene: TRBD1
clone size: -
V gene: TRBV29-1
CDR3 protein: CSVLRERQGAYGYTF
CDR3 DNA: TGCAGCGTTCTTCGGGAACGACAGGGGGCCTATGGCTACACCTTC

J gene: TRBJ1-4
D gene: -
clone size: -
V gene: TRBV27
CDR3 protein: CASSPANYATNEKLFF
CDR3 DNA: TGTGCCAGCAGTCCCGCAAACTACGCAACTAATGAAAAACTGTTTTTT

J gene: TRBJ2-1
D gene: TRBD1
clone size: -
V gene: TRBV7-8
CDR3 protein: CASSTRTGGINEQFF
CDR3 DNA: TGTGCCAGCAGCACTAGGACAGGGGGGATCAATGAGCAGTTCTTC

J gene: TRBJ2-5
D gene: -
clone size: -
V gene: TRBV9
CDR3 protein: CASSVVGRVAETQYF
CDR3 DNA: TGTGCCAGCAGCGTAGTCGGTCGGGTGGCAGAGACCCAGTACTTC

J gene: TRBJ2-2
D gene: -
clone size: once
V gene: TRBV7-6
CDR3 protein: CASSSGNTGELFF
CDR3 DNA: TGTGCCAGCAGCTCAGGGAACACCGGGGAGCTGTTTTTT

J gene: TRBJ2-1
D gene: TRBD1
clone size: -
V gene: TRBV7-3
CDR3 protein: CASSSTGVGAYNEQFF
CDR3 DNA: TGTGCCAGCAGCTCTACAGGGGTGGGGGCCTACAATGAGCAGTTCTTC

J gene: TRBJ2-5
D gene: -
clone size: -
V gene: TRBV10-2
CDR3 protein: CASSGLGRETQYF
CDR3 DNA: TGCGCCAGCAGTGGTCTGGGGAGGGAGACCCAGTACTTC

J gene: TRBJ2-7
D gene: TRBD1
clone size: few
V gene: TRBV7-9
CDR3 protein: CASSPRTGYYEQYF
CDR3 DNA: TGTGCCAGCAGCCCAAGGACAGGATACTACGAGCAGTACTTC

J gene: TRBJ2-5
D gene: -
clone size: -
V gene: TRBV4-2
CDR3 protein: CASSQVDYQETQYF
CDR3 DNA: TGTGCCAGCAGCCAAGTCGACTATCAAGAGACCCAGTACTTC

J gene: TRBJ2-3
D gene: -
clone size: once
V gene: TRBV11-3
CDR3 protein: CASSRDSGRDTQYF
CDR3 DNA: TGTGCCAGCAGCCGGGACTCCGGGAGAGATACGCAGTATTTT

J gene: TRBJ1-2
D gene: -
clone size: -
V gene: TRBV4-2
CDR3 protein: CASSQDLSGGYTF
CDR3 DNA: TGTGCCAGCAGCCAAGATCTTTCGGGGGGCTACACCTTC

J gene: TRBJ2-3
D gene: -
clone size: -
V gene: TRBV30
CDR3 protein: CAWSSGSTDTQYF
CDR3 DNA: TGTGCCTGGAGTAGCGGGAGCACAGATACGCAGTATTTT

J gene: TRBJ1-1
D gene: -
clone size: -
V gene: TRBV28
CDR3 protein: CASSWVQGTVEAFF
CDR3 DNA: TGTGCCAGCAGTTGGGTACAGGGTACTGTTGAAGCTTTCTTT